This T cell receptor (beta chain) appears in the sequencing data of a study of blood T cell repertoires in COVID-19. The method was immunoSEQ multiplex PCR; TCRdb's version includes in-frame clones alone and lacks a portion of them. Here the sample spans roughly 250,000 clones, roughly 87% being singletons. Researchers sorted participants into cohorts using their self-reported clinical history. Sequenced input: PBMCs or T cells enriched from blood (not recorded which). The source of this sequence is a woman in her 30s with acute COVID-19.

Written as DNA, the CDR3 is TGTGCCAGCAGCTCAGATAGAGGGACTAGCGGGAGGAATGAGCAGTTCTTC. This gives the protein CASSSDRGTSGRNEQFF. The chain recombines TRBV7-9 with TRBJ2-1; 15 bases are shared with TRBD2. CDR3 length: 17 amino acids. The V gene's germline CDR1 is SEHNR and CDR2 FQNEAQ (reference sequence). Trimming removed 4 bases from V and 7 bases from J; junction bases left unmatched: 8. Full variable domain (outside the CDR3, taken from reference TRBV7-9 and TRBJ2-1): DTGVSQNPRHKITKRGQNVTFRCDPISEHNRLYWYRQTLGQGPEFLTYFQNEAQLEKSRLLSDRFSAERPKGSFSTLEIQRTEQGDSAMYLCASSSDRGTSGRNEQFFGPGTRLTVL.